This record concerns one T cell receptor beta chain sequence. The antigen is not known. The source of the sample is a study of shared clonotypes between healthy human individuals. Trimming left V 3 bases short and J 1 base short, with 18 bases between. CDR3 size: 17 residues. Per the germline V gene, CDR1 is KGHSH and CDR2 is LQKENI. Findings and limits, study-wide: Enrolling few donors narrowed the genetic and exposure-history diversity that was represented. Naive subsets tended to show greater estimated richness than memory subsets.

Method: immunoSEQ multiplex PCR; TCRdb's copy keeps in-frame clones and lacks some. The sample has about 510,000 clones, 90% to 96% seen once. The chain recombines TRBV18 with TRBJ1-1, with a weak D call TRBD1 (6 bases). Sequencing was done on a sample of naive CD4+ T cells sorted from blood. This sample's subset: CD45RA+ positively selected. The clonotype comes from a woman aged 25 to 39 in good health. This chain's CDR3 is CASSPPASSDRNTEAFF. CDR3 sequence (DNA): TGTGCCAGCTCACCCCCTGCCTCTTCGGACAGGAACACTGAAGCTTTCTTT.